A single sample is the source of the 23 T cell receptor beta chains below, sequenced in a study of blood T cell repertoires in COVID-19. The data were produced by immunoSEQ multiplex PCR, yet TCRdb's version contains in-frame clones alone and is incomplete. Of approximately 260,000 clones listed, approximately 91% were seen once; the top ten hold approximately 2%. The sequencing sample was made of peripheral blood. These receptor sequences come from a woman aged 40 to 49 who had recovered from COVID-19.

The chain joins TRBV27 to TRBJ1-5; D is unresolved. The CDR3 loop spans 14 amino acids. Germline V gives CDR1 MNHEY, CDR2 SMNVEV (reference sequence). Trimming removed 3 bases at V and 6 bases at J, with 12 bases between. The CDR3 here is CASSFTRGSQPQHF. Written as DNA, the CDR3 is TGTGCCAGCAGTTTTACTCGTGGGAGTCAGCCCCAGCATTTT.

The chain carries TRBV11-2 and TRBJ1-5, with 10 bases fitting TRBD1. This CDR3 region has 16 residues. Per the germline V gene, CDR1 is SGHAT and CDR2 is FQNNGV. V trimming: 5 bases; J trimming: 6 bases; junction bases outside the gene matches: 10. The CDR3: CASSPGTGAFFQPQHF. DNA of the CDR3: TGTGCCAGCAGCCCCGGGACAGGGGCCTTTTTTCAGCCCCAGCATTTT.

The V and J genes are TRBV6-5 and TRBJ2-4; D is unresolved. CDR1 and CDR2 from the germline V gene are MNHEY and SVGAGI. The V end lost 5 bases, the J end lost 0 bases, and 11 bases lay between the germline ends. CDR3 size: 15 residues. The CDR3 DNA reads as TGTGCCAGCAGTCGGAGAGGATTAGCCAAAAACATTCAGTACTTC. Protein: CASSRRGLAKNIQYF.

The chain joins TRBV2 to TRBJ2-1; D might be TRBD1 (5 bases). Trimming removed 6 bases at V and 8 bases at J, with 8 bases between. Germline V lookup: CDR1 SNHLY, CDR2 FYNNEI. The CDR3 totals 11 residues. The CDR3 DNA is TGTGCCAGCAGAGGGGTGTATGAGCAGTTCTTC. Encoded protein: CASRGVYEQFF.

This clone occurred once. This rearrangement joins TRBV7-2 to TRBJ1-2; 8 bases match TRBD1. Germline V lookup: CDR1 SGHTA, CDR2 FQGNSA. This CDR3 has 14 amino acids. V was clipped by 2 bases and J by 6 bases; unmatched bases: 5. CDR3 in amino acids: CASSLSGGHDGYTF. The CDR3 bases are TGTGCCAGCAGCTTATCAGGGGGCCATGATGGCTACACCTTC.

The chain combines TRBV6-6 with TRBJ2-1; TRBD2 agrees at 9 bases. The CDR3 sequence is 15 residues long. The germline V gene encodes CDR1 MNHNY and CDR2 SVGAGI (reference sequence). V was clipped by 0 bases and J by 4 bases; unmatched bases: 1. CDR3 region: CASSYSAGGYNEQFF. In nucleotides, the CDR3 is TGTGCCAGCAGTTACTCAGCGGGAGGTTACAATGAGCAGTTCTTC.

With respect to this clone: One junction end disagrees with the germline gene, perhaps due to a read error. The chain carries TRBV20-1 and TRBJ1-4, with D tentatively TRBD1 (5 bases). Germline V gene lookup returns CDR1 DFQATT and CDR2 SNEGSKA (reference sequence). The CDR3 consists of 10 residues. CDR3 region: CSARDRALVF. For the CDR3, the DNA is TGCAGTGCTAGAGACAGGGCTTTAGTTTTT.

The chain is built from TRBV4-3 and TRBJ2-7, with a possible D match to TRBD2 (6 bases). Germline V lookup: CDR1 LGHNA, CDR2 YSLEER. V was cut by 3 bases and J by 2 bases, with 14 bases left in between. The CDR3 is 15 amino acids. The CDR3: CASSHQGAGPYEQYF. CDR3 DNA sequence: TGCGCCAGCAGCCACCAGGGTGCGGGGCCCTACGAGCAGTACTTC.

CDR3 bases: TGTGCCAGCAGCCGCGGAGGGGCAGATACGCAGTATTTT. Translating gives CASSRGGADTQYF. The J gene is TRBJ2-3, the V gene TRBV4-2; D possibly corresponds to TRBD2 (6 bases). Looked up from germline, CDR1 is LGHNA and CDR2 is YNFKEQ. V lost 4 bases, J lost 4 bases, and 9 bases lay in between. CDR3 length: 13 residues.

V gene TRBV5-4 combines with J gene TRBJ1-6, with 9 bases aligning to TRBD1. The length of the CDR3 is 16 residues. Germline lookup yields CDR1 SGHNT and CDR2 YYREEE (reference sequence). V trimming: 4 bases; J trimming: 10 bases; junction bases outside the gene matches: 12. The CDR3 DNA is TGTGCCAGCAGCCTTGGGACAGGGTCTCCACGGTCACCCCTCCACTTT. Protein sequence: CASSLGTGSPRSPLHF.

The chain is built from TRBV7-2 and TRBJ2-4; 7 nucleotides line up with TRBD1. After removal of 3 bases from V and 13 bases from J, the junction contained 3 bases not matched to a gene. The CDR3 is 11 amino acids. Germline loops: CDR1 SGHTA, CDR2 FQGNSA. CDR3 nucleotide sequence: TGTGCCAGCAGCTTGACAGGGCCCCAGTACTTC. This encodes CASSLTGPQYF.

The chain joins TRBV7-2 to TRBJ2-6; maybe TRBD1 (5 bases). The CDR3 extends over 17 amino acids. Trimming cost V 1 base and J 2 bases, with 12 bases left between them. Germline values: CDR1 SGHTA, CDR2 FQGNSA. The CDR3 protein is CASSLEVKGTGANVLTF. The CDR3 DNA follows: TGTGCCAGCAGCTTAGAAGTAAAGGGGACTGGGGCCAACGTCCTGACTTTC.

This rearrangement joins TRBV5-1 to TRBJ2-3; D is possibly TRBD2 (5 bases). CDR1 SGHRS and CDR2 YFSETQ come from the germline V gene. V lost 0 bases and J 2 bases, leaving 10 bases between the germline ends. This CDR3 has 15 amino acids. As DNA, the CDR3 is TGCGCCAGCAGCTTGGCAGGAGACTACACAGATACGCAGTATTTT. Translation: CASSLAGDYTDTQYF.

CDR3 loop: CASRASGGIAYEQYF. The CDR3 bases are TGTGCCAGCAGGGCTAGCGGGGGGATAGCCTACGAGCAGTACTTC. The chain is built from TRBV6-5 and TRBJ2-7; 11 bases align to TRBD2. Germline V gene lookup returns CDR1 MNHEY and CDR2 SVGAGI. The CDR3 consists of 15 residues. Losses at the gene ends were 6 bases for V and 2 bases for J; bases not matched to a gene: 6.

This chain uses TRBV20-1 with TRBJ1-4; no clear D. The V gene's germline CDR1 is DFQATT and CDR2 SNEGSKA (reference sequence). Trimming pared 3 bases from V and 7 bases from J, leaving 6 bases between. There are 11 residues in the CDR3. CDR3 region: CSARGSEKLFF. DNA for the CDR3: TGCAGTGCTAGGGGGAGTGAAAAACTGTTTTTT.

This chain uses TRBV19 with TRBJ1-2, with 9 bases aligning to TRBD1. Germline V CDR1 and CDR2: LNHDA, SQIVND (reference sequence). CDR3 length: 13 residues. The ends lost 5 bases at V and 8 bases at J; junction bases unmatched: 6. The CDR3 sequence: CASSPRTGDGYTF. As DNA, the CDR3 is TGTGCCAGTAGTCCAAGGACAGGGGACGGCTACACCTTC.

The chain combines TRBV18 with TRBJ2-7; D is unresolved. V was shortened by 3 bases and J by 1 base, with 13 bases between the two germline ends. Germline CDR1 KGHSH, CDR2 LQKENI. This CDR3 is 15 amino acids long. The CDR3 DNA follows: TGTGCCAGCTCACCGTCAGGCAGTGGTTCCTACGAGCAGTACTTC. Translation: CASSPSGSGSYEQYF.

This chain links TRBV11-2 with TRBJ2-7; D gene ambiguous. The V gene lost 3 bases and the J gene lost 4 bases, with 16 bases spanning the gap. The CDR3 contains 15 residues. CDR1 is SGHAT and CDR2 is FQNNGV in the germline V gene. The CDR3 reads CASSFSMGPEYEQYF. The DNA of the CDR3 is TGTGCCAGCAGCTTTTCCATGGGCCCCGAATACGAGCAGTACTTC.

This clone was seen just once. The chain links TRBV11-3 to TRBJ1-3, with 11 bases aligning to TRBD1. V shed 4 bases, J shed 3 bases, and the junction held 11 bases outside the gene matches. Looked up from germline, CDR1 is SGHNT and CDR2 is YENEEA. The CDR3 runs 18 residues. The CDR3 here is CASSSSDRGQTFGNTIYF. CDR3 nucleotide sequence: TGTGCCAGCAGCTCGTCGGACAGGGGGCAAACTTTTGGAAACACCATATATTTT.

This chain connects TRBV7-2 to TRBJ1-2, with TRBD1 identical over 9 bases. The CDR3 has 14 residues. CDR1 and CDR2 from the germline V gene are SGHTA and FQGNSA. Losses at the gene ends were 5 bases for V and 8 bases for J; bases not matched to a gene: 9. The CDR3 sequence: CASSPSGTGKGYTF. The CDR3 DNA reads as TGTGCCAGCAGCCCCTCCGGGACAGGGAAAGGCTACACCTTC.

The rearrangement uses TRBV2 and TRBJ1-5, with D tentatively TRBD1 (5 bases). Trimming pared 2 bases from V and 13 bases from J, leaving 24 bases between. Germline V gene data show CDR1 as SNHLY and CDR2 as FYNNEI. This CDR3 region has 16 residues. The CDR3 reads CASSESVAGDRSAQHF. The CDR3 nucleotides read TGTGCCAGCAGTGAAAGCGTGGCGGGGGATCGAAGTGCTCAGCATTTT.

The gene calls are TRBV7-2 and TRBJ2-7, with a tentative D call TRBD2 (5 bases). The V end lost 0 bases, the J end lost 3 bases, and 12 bases lay between the germline ends. Germline loops: CDR1 SGHTA, CDR2 FQGNSA. This CDR3 has 15 amino acids. The CDR3 loop is CASSLARALGYEQYF. The CDR3 region has the DNA TGTGCCAGCAGCTTAGCGAGGGCCCTAGGCTACGAGCAGTACTTC.

The rearrangement joins TRBV24-1 to TRBJ2-1, with D unclear. V was cut by 7 bases and J by 9 bases, with 6 bases left in between. Per germline, CDR1 KGHDR and CDR2 SFDVKD. The CDR3 is 10 amino acids. DNA of the CDR3: TGTGCCACCAGGTCTAGTGAGCAGTTCTTC. It specifies CATRSSEQFF.